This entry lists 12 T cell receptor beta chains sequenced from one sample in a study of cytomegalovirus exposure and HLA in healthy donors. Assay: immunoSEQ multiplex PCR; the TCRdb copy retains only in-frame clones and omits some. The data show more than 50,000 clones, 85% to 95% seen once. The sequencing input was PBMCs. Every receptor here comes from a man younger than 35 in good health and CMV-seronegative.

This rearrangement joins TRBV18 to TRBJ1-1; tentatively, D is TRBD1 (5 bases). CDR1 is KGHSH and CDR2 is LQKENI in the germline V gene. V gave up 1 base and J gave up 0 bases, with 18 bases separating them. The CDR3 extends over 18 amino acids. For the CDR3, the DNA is TGTGCCAGCTCACCACGTTTTTCCAGGGAGGGACTGAACACTGAAGCTTTCTTT. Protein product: CASSPRFSREGLNTEAFF.

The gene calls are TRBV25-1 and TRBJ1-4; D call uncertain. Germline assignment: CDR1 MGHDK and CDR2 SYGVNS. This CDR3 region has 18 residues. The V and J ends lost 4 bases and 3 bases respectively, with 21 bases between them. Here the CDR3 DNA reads TGTGCCAGCAGTGGCGATGTTGGCAGCGAAGAGTCTAATGAAAAACTGTTTTTT. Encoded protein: CASSGDVGSEESNEKLFF. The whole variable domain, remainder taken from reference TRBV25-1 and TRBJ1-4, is EADIYQTPRYLVIGTGKKITLECSQTMGHDKMYWYQQDPGMELHLIHYSYGVNSTEKGDLSSESTVSRIRTEHFPLTLESARPSHTSQYLCASSGDVGSEESNEKLFFGSGTQLSVL.

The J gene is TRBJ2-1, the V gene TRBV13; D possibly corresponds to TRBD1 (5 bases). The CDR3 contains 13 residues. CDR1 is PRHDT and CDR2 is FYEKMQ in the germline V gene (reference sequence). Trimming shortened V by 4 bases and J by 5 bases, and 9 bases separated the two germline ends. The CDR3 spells CASSSDRDNEQFF. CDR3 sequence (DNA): TGTGCCAGCAGCTCCGACAGAGACAATGAGCAGTTCTTC.

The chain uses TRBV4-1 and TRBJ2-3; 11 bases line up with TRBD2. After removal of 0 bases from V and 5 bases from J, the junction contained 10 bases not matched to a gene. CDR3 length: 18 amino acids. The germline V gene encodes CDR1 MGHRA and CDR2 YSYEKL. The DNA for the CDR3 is TGCGCCAGCAGCCAAGATCAGCTTAGCGGGAGGGCCTTAGATACGCAGTATTTT. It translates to CASSQDQLSGRALDTQYF.

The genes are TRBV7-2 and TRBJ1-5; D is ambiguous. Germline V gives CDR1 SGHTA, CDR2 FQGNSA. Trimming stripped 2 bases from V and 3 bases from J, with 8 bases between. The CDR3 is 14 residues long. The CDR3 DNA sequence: TGTGCCAGCAGCTTAACCGCGCCCAATCAGCCCCAGCATTTT. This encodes CASSLTAPNQPQHF.

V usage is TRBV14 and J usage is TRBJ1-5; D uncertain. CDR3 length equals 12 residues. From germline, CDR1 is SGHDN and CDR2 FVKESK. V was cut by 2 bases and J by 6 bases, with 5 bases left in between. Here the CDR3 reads CASSQRGQPQHF. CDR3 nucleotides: TGTGCCAGCAGCCAACGAGGTCAGCCCCAGCATTTT. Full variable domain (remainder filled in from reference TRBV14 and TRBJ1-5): EAGVTQFPSHSVIEKGQTVTLRCDPISGHDNLYWYRRVMGKEIKFLLHFVKESKQDESGMPNNRFLAERTGGTYSTLKVQPAELEDSGVYFCASSQRGQPQHFGDGTRLSIL.

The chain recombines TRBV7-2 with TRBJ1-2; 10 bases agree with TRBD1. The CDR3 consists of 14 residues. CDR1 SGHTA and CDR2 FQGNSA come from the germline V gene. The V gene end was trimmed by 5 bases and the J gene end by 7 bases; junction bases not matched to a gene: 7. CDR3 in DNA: TGTGCCAGCAGCCTGGGACAGGGGATGAGTGGCTACACCTTC. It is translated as CASSLGQGMSGYTF.

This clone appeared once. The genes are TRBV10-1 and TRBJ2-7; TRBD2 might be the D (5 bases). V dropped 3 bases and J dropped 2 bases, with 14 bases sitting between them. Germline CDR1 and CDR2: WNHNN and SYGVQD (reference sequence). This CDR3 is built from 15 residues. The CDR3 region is CASSDPGISPYEQYF. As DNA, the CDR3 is TGCGCCAGCAGTGATCCCGGGATTAGCCCCTACGAGCAGTACTTC.

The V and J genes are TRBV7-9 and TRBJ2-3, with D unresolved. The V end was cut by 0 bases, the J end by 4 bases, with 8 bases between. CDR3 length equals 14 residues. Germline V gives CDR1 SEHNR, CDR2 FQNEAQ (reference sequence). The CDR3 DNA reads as TGTGCCAGCAGCTTAGCCGAGGCCTCAGATACGCAGTATTTT. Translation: CASSLAEASDTQYF.

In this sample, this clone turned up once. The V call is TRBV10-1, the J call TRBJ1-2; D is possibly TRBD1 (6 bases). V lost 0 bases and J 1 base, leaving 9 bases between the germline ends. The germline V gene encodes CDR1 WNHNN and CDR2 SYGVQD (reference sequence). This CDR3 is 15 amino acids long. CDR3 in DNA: TGCGCCAGCAGTGAGTCGAAGGGGGTTAACTATGGCTACACCTTC. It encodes CASSESKGVNYGYTF.

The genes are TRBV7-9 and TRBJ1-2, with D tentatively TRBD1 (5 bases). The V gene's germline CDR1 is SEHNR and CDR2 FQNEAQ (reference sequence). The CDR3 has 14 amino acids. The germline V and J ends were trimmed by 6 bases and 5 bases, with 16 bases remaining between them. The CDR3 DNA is TGTGCCAGCAGTCTCACCGGGGCGGGATATGGCTACACCTTC. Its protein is CASSLTGAGYGYTF.

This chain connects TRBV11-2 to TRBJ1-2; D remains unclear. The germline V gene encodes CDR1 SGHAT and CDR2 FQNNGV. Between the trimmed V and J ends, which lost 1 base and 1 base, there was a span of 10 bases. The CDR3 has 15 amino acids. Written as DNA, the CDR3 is TGTGCCAGCAGCTTAGGGGCCAAGAATAACTATGGCTACACCTTC. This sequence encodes CASSLGAKNNYGYTF.